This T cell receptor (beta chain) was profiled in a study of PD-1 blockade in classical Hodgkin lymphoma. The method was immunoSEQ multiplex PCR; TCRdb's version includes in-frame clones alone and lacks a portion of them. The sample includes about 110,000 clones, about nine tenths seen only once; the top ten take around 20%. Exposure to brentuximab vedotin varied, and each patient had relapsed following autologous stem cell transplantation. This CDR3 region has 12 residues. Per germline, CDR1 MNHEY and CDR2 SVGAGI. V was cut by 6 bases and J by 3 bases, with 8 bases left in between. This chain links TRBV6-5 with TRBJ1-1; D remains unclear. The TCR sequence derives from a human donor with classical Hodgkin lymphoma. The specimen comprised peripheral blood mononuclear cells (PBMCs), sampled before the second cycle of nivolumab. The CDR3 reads CASRRTDTEAFF. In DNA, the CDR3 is TGTGCCAGCAGACGAACAGACACTGAAGCTTTCTTT.